These T cell receptor beta chains were read from a single sample in a study of human T cells and chemical hapten exposure. One entry per CDR3 protein results from TCRdb running MiXCR on the RACE reads. The sample has about 98,000 distinct CDR3 sequences, 10% to 12% seen once. This material consisted of whole blood, taken in connection with sensitization to the hapten diphenylcyclopropenone (DPC). The receptors come from a woman aged 55-69 years with alopecia areata. Some clones in this sample may be carry-over from other donors' samples. The CDR3 runs from the conserved cysteine through the conserved F or W. Fields, in order: J gene, D gene, clone size, V gene, CDR3 protein, CDR3 DNA. The D gene is left open where the match is weak. A clone size is listed for some rows: how often the clone was seen (once, few, many), or a class if it is expanded.

TRBJ2-3,TRBD2,many,TRBV24-1,CATSDSAGGPTDTQYF,TGTGCCACCAGTGATTCAGCGGGGGGCCCCACAGATACGCAGTATTTT
TRBJ2-2,.,.,TRBV29-1,CSVVSGRSAGELFF,TGCAGCGTTGTATCAGGGCGGTCGGCCGGGGAGCTGTTTTTT
TRBJ1-2,.,.,TRBV12-3/TRBV12-4,CASRRDRGLYF,TGTGCCAGCAGGCGGGACCGCGGCCTGTACTTC
TRBJ2-7,.,few,TRBV9,CASSVGGRVTSEQYF,TGTGCCAGCAGCGTAGGAGGCAGGGTCACGTCGGAGCAGTACTTC
TRBJ2-7,.,few,TRBV29-1,CSISTTTSYEQYF,TGCAGCATCTCGACAACAACTTCCTACGAGCAGTACTTC
TRBJ2-3,TRBD1,.,TRBV6-5,CASSLTGATDTQYF,TGTGCCAGCAGTCTTACAGGGGCCACAGATACGCAGTATTTT
TRBJ2-1,.,.,TRBV12-3/TRBV12-4,CASSLASDGYNEQFF,TGTGCCAGCAGTTTAGCATCCGACGGATACAATGAGCAGTTCTTC
TRBJ1-1,.,.,TRBV29-1,CSVVTVLRVRPEAFF,TGCAGCGTTGTGACTGTTTTACGGGTCCGACCTGAAGCTTTCTTT
TRBJ2-2,TRBD1,many,TRBV6-6,CASSYSDRGRTGELFF,TGTGCCAGCAGTTATTCCGACAGGGGGAGGACCGGGGAGCTGTTTTTT
TRBJ1-4,.,many,TRBV12-3/TRBV12-4,CASSQGQSAGKLFF,TGTGCCAGCAGTCAAGGACAGTCCGCGGGAAAACTGTTTTTT
TRBJ1-2,.,.,TRBV30,CAATYRIYGYTF,TGTGCCGCGACGTACCGGATCTATGGCTACACCTTC
TRBJ2-1,TRBD2,.,TRBV7-8,CASSSRRLAGLNEQFF,TGTGCCAGCAGCTCCCGACGACTAGCGGGGCTGAATGAGCAGTTCTTC
TRBJ2-1,TRBD2,.,TRBV12-3/TRBV12-4,CASRPPGLAGGKQFF,TGTGCCAGCAGGCCACCGGGACTAGCGGGGGGTAAGCAGTTCTTC
TRBJ1-2,.,few,TRBV7-2,CASSFPGTPYGYTF,TGTGCCAGCAGCTTTCCTGGGACACCTTATGGCTACACCTTC
TRBJ2-3,TRBD1,few,TRBV19,CASKDRSGTQYF,TGTGCCAGTAAGGACAGGTCGGGTACGCAGTATTTT
TRBJ1-2,.,.,TRBV7-8,CASSPGTYAEGYTF,TGTGCCAGCAGCCCGGGGACCTATGCAGAGGGCTACACCTTC
TRBJ1-1,.,.,TRBV20-1,CSAITPQAPGTEAFF,TGCAGTGCTATCACTCCACAGGCCCCAGGGACTGAAGCTTTCTTT
TRBJ2-5,.,many,TRBV5-4,CASSLGLAPGEETQYF,TGTGCCAGCAGCTTAGGCCTAGCTCCTGGGGAAGAGACCCAGTACTTC
TRBJ1-1,.,many,TRBV6-5,CASRDKGREAFF,TGTGCCAGCAGGGACAAGGGAAGAGAAGCTTTCTTT
TRBJ1-3,.,few,TRBV3-2,CASSQDLFAFGNTIYF,.
TRBJ2-3,TRBD2,few,TRBV11-2,CASSLAPASGGADTQYF,TGTGCCAGCAGCTTAGCCCCGGCTAGCGGGGGGGCGGATACGCAGTATTTT
TRBJ2-7,TRBD1,many,TRBV5-1,CASSTDRAWSYEQYF,TGCGCCAGCAGCACAGACAGGGCGTGGTCCTACGAGCAGTACTTC
TRBJ2-7,TRBD2,.,TRBV6-2/TRBV6-3,CASSYPPRLAGASTSYEQYF,TGTGCCAGCAGTTATCCCCCCCGGCTAGCGGGGGCGTCTACCTCCTACGAGCAGTACTTC
TRBJ2-6,.,.,TRBV3-1,CTGSQDSSGANVLTF,TGTACCGGCAGCCAAGACAGTTCCGGGGCCAACGTCCTGACTTTC
TRBJ2-7,TRBD1,few,TRBV6-6,CASSYGQGVSEQYF,TGTGCCAGCAGTTATGGGCAGGGGGTTTCCGAGCAGTACTTC
TRBJ2-5,.,many,TRBV5-6,CASSLVQAAETQYF,TGTGCCAGCAGCTTGGTACAGGCCGCCGAGACCCAGTACTTC
TRBJ1-5,TRBD1,.,TRBV2,CASSYRGGNQPQHF,TGTGCCAGCAGTTACAGGGGTGGCAATCAGCCCCAGCATTTT
TRBJ2-4,.,few,TRBV11-2,CASSSSGTTQNIQYF,TGTGCCAGCAGCTCCTCCGGGACGACCCAAAACATTCAGTACTTC
TRBJ1-6,.,.,TRBV11-2,CASSLPGRYSPLHF,TGTGCCAGCAGCTTACCAGGGAGATATTCACCCCTCCACTTT
TRBJ2-5,TRBD2,.,TRBV5-1,CASSTGLAGGQETQYF,TGCGCCAGCAGCACCGGACTAGCGGGGGGCCAAGAGACCCAGTACTTC
TRBJ2-3,TRBD2,many,TRBV5-1,CASSYPPGRGGQPDTQYF,TGCGCCAGCAGCTACCCCCCAGGGCGGGGGGGCCAGCCAGATACGCAGTATTTT
TRBJ1-1,.,many,TRBV6-6,CASSIAGNTEAFF,TGTGCCAGCAGTATTGCGGGGAACACTGAAGCTTTCTTT
TRBJ2-1,TRBD2,many,TRBV5-1,CASSLGWRGGPNEQFF,TGCGCCAGCAGCTTGGGTTGGCGGGGGGGCCCCAATGAGCAGTTCTTC
TRBJ2-2,.,many,TRBV12-3/TRBV12-4,CASSLGEYRLELFF,TGTGCCAGCAGTTTGGGAGAATACCGGTTAGAGCTGTTTTTT
TRBJ2-7,TRBD2,.,TRBV7-6,CASSPWGGGQPYEQYF,TGTGCCAGCAGCCCCTGGGGCGGGGGTCAACCCTACGAGCAGTACTTC
TRBJ2-2,.,.,TRBV29-1,CSVSGTSTGELFF,TGCAGCGTGTCCGGGACTTCCACCGGGGAGCTGTTTTTT
TRBJ1-5,.,.,TRBV29-1,CSATGASNQPQHF,TGCAGCGCCACCGGGGCTAGCAATCAGCCCCAGCATTTT
TRBJ2-7,.,many,TRBV20-1,CSARSSYEQYF,TGCAGTGCTAGGAGCTCCTACGAGCAGTACTTC
TRBJ1-1,TRBD1,many,TRBV12-3/TRBV12-4,CASILTGGSTEAFF,TGTGCCAGCATTCTTACAGGGGGTTCGACTGAAGCTTTCTTT
TRBJ2-5,TRBD1,few,TRBV6-6,CASRGTGQGTGETQYF,TGTGCCAGCAGAGGTACCGGACAGGGGACAGGAGAGACCCAGTACTTC
TRBJ2-1,.,few,TRBV20-1,CRPAGFLGGPSSYNEQFF,TGCAGACCCGCGGGGTTCCTCGGGGGGCCTAGCTCCTACAATGAGCAGTTCTTC